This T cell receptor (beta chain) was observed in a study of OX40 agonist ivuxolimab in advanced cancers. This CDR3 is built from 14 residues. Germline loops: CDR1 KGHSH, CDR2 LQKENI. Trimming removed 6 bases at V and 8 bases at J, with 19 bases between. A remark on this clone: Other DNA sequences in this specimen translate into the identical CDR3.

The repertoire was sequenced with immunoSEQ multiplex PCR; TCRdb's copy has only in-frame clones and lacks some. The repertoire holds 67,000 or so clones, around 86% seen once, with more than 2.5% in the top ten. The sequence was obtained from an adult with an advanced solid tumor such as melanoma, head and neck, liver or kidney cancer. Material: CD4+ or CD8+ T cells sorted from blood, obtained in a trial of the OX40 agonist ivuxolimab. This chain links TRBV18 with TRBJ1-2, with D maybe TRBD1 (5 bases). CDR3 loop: CASSPRGEGRGYTF. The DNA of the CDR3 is TGTGCCAGCTCGCCCCGAGGGGAGGGGCGCGGCTACACCTTC.